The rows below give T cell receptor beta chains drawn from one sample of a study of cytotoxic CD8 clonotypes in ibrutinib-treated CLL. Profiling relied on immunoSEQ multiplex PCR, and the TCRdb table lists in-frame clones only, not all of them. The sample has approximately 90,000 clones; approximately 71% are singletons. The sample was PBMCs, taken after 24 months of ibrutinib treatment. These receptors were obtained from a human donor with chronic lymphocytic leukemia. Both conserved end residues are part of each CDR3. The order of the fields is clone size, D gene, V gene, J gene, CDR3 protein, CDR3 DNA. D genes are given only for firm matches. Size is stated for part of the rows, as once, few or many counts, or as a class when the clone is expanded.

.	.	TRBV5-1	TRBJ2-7	CASRTGTHNTYEQYF	TGCGCCAGCAGGACCGGGACTCACAACACCTACGAGCAGTACTTC
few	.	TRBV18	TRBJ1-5	CASSPGVGQPQHF	TGTGCCAGCTCACCAGGGGTGGGTCAGCCCCAGCATTTT
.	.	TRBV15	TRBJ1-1	CATSSLQGNTEAFF	TGTGCCACCAGCAGCCTACAGGGAAACACTGAAGCTTTCTTT
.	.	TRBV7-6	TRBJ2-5	CASSLEGALEETQYF	TGTGCCAGCAGCTTAGAAGGCGCCTTAGAGGAGACCCAGTACTTC
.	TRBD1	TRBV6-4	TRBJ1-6	CASREQGNAYNSPLHF	TGTGCCAGCAGGGAACAGGGGAACGCCTATAATTCACCCCTCCACTTT
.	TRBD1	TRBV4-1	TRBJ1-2	CASSLRSGQGPGYTF	TGCGCCAGCAGCCTCCGGTCGGGACAGGGTCCTGGCTACACCTTC
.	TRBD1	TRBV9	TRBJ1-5	CASSVAGGSNQPQHF	TGTGCCAGCAGCGTGGCAGGGGGGAGCAATCAGCCCCAGCATTTT
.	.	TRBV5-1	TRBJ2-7	CASSLDGNTYEQYF	TGCGCCAGCAGCTTGGACGGGAACACCTACGAGCAGTACTTC
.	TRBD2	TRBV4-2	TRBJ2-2	CASSPGLADFNTGELFF	TGTGCCAGCAGCCCCGGACTAGCGGATTTTAACACCGGGGAGCTGTTTTTT
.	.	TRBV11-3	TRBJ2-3	CASSSGFVGDTQYF	TGTGCCAGCAGCTCAGGGTTTGTTGGAGATACGCAGTATTTT
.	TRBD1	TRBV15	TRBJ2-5	CATSRATGGGETQYF	TGTGCCACCAGCAGGGCGACAGGGGGCGGGGAGACCCAGTACTTC
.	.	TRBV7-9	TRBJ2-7	CASSPRSSYEQYF	TGTGCCAGCAGCCCGAGAAGCTCTTACGAGCAGTACTTC
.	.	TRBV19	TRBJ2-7	CASSKEGGTYEQYF	TGTGCCAGTAGTAAGGAGGGGGGGACCTACGAGCAGTACTTC
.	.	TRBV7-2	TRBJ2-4	CASSLVVVGTAKNIQYF	TGTGCCAGCAGCTTAGTGGTAGTGGGGACCGCCAAAAACATTCAGTACTTC
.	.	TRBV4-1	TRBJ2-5	CASSQPGAYQETQYF	TGCGCCAGCAGCCAACCCGGGGCGTACCAAGAGACCCAGTACTTC
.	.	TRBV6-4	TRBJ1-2	CASSDGFNYGYTF	TGTGCCAGCAGTGACGGATTTAACTATGGCTACACCTTC
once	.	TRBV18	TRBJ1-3	CASSPVRVNSGNTIYF	TGTGCCAGCTCACCAGTCAGGGTAAACTCTGGAAACACCATATATTTT
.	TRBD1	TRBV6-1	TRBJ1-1	CASSGQGVGTEAFF	TGTGCCAGCAGTGGACAGGGGGTTGGCACTGAAGCTTTCTTT